These 13 T cell receptor beta chains share one sample of origin, sequenced in a study of T-cell memory formation after mild COVID-19. TCRdb reanalysed the 5' RACE reads using MiXCR and keeps one entry per CDR3 protein. The sample includes roughly 300,000 distinct CDR3 sequences, approximately 7.6% of them seen just once. Sequences were obtained from PBMCs or a T cell subset sorted from them (not recorded which). The receptors derive from a man aged 18 to 29 who had mild COVID-19 (a few samples of this study predate the infection). Cell type and time point are not known.

This clonotype was found a few times. V gene TRBV4-1 combines with J gene TRBJ1-4; weak D call: TRBD1 (5 bases). V was trimmed by 6 bases and J by 0 bases, leaving 8 bases between them. This CDR3 contains 14 residues. Germline V gene data show CDR1 as MGHRA and CDR2 as YSYEKL. The CDR3 reads CASRGVPTNEKLFF. CDR3 nucleotide sequence: TGCGCCAGCAGGGGGGTCCCAACTAATGAAAAACTGTTTTTT.

This clonotype was counted many times. J is TRBJ1-1 and V is TRBV20-1; a possible D gene is TRBD1 (6 bases). This CDR3 comprises 11 residues. With 0 bases removed from V and 8 bases from J, the gap between germline ends came to 7 bases. The germline V gene encodes CDR1 DFQATT and CDR2 SNEGSKA (reference sequence). CDR3 nucleotide sequence: TGCAGTGCTAGAGAGGGGGCCGAAGCTTTCTTT. Its translation is CSAREGAEAFF.

This clonotype was counted ten times or more. V gene TRBV11-2 combines with J gene TRBJ2-7; the match to TRBD2 covers 12 bases. Trimming removed 5 bases from V and 4 bases from J; junction bases left unmatched: 3. This CDR3 contains 14 residues. Germline CDR1 SGHAT, CDR2 FQNNGV. CDR3 coding DNA: TGTGCCAGCAGCCCCGGGACTAGCGGGTACGAGCAGTACTTC. Translation gives CASSPGTSGYEQYF.

CDR3 nucleotides: TGTGCCAGCAGCTTCCTGCGGGGACCCACCGGGGAGCTGTTTTTT. Translating it yields CASSFLRGPTGELFF. This rearrangement joins TRBV7-2 to TRBJ2-2, with TRBD2 as a possible D gene (6 bases). The CDR3 runs to 15 residues. Germline CDR1 reads SGHTA; CDR2 reads FQGNSA. Trimming left V 3 bases short and J 4 bases short, with 12 bases between. Full variable domain (missing parts from reference TRBV7-2 and TRBJ2-2): GAGVSQSPSNKVTEKGKDVELRCDPISGHTALYWYRQSLGQGLEFLIYFQGNSAPDKSGLPSDRFSAERTGGSVSTLTIQRTQQEDSAVYLCASSFLRGPTGELFFGEGSRLTVL.

This clonotype was observed at least ten times. The V call is TRBV9, the J call TRBJ2-2, with 10 bases aligning to TRBD1. Germline V gene sequence: CDR1 SGDLS, CDR2 YYNGEE. The junction had 3 bases not matched to a gene; V was cut back by 2 bases and J by 5 bases. The CDR3 covers 15 residues. The CDR3 DNA is TGTGCCAGCAGCGTGCGACAGGGGGCGACCGGGGAGCTGTTTTTT. Protein: CASSVRQGATGELFF. Filled out from reference TRBV9 and TRBJ2-2, the complete variable domain reads DSGVTQTPKHLITATGQRVTLRCSPRSGDLSVYWYQQSLDQGLQFLIQYYNGEERAKGNILERFSAQQFPDLHSELNLSSLELGDSALYFCASSVRQGATGELFFGEGSRLTVL.

This clonotype has more than one count but fewer than ten. The rearrangement links TRBV12-3 or TRBV12-4 to TRBJ2-7; D call uncertain. CDR3 length: 15 residues. V lost 3 bases to trimming and J lost 5 bases, with 17 bases between them. CDR3 sequence reads: CASSFGPLFGHEQYF. The CDR3 DNA reads TGTGCCAGCAGTTTTGGGCCCCTTTTTGGGCACGAGCAGTACTTC.

In its sample, this clonotype was seen a few times. This chain joins TRBV19 and TRBJ1-5, with 8 bases identical to TRBD1. This CDR3 is built from 15 residues. In germline, CDR1 is LNHDA, CDR2 SQIVND (reference sequence). V was pared by 6 bases and J by 2 bases, with 6 bases of the junction left unmatched. CDR3 sequence (DNA): TGTGCCAGTAGCAACAGGGGGAGGGGCAATCAGCCCCAGCATTTT. It encodes CASSNRGRGNQPQHF.

This clonotype was detected a few times. This chain uses TRBV5-1 with TRBJ2-6; 7 bases are shared with TRBD2. J lost 2 bases, V lost 0 bases, and 2 bases had no gene match. There are 16 residues in the CDR3. Germline V CDR1 and CDR2: SGHRS, YFSETQ. CDR3 residues: CASSLAGGTGANVLTF. The CDR3 bases are TGCGCCAGCAGCTTGGCCGGGGGGACTGGGGCCAACGTCCTGACTTTC.

V gene TRBV2 combines with J gene TRBJ2-5; no firm D call. Looked up from germline, CDR1 is SNHLY and CDR2 is FYNNEI. The CDR3 runs to 14 residues. Trimming stripped 6 bases from V and 5 bases from J, with 16 bases between. CDR3 nucleotide sequence: TGTGCCAGCAGAGGTACCGCCTCATGGGAGACCCAGTACTTC. Translation gives CASRGTASWETQYF.

The rearrangement uses TRBV2 and TRBJ1-4; D is possibly TRBD1 (5 bases). V gave up 11 bases and J gave up 4 bases, with 17 bases separating them. The CDR3 spans 14 residues. Germline assignment: CDR1 SNHLY and CDR2 FYNNEI. The CDR3 spells CAGWRGALNEKLFF. The CDR3 DNA reads as TGTGCCGGATGGCGCGGGGCCCTTAATGAAAAACTGTTTTTT.

The rearrangement links TRBV4-1 to TRBJ2-3, with D uncertain. The ends were cut back, 8 bases at V and 0 bases at J, with 12 bases in the middle. This CDR3 has 14 amino acids. Per germline, CDR1 MGHRA and CDR2 YSYEKL. CDR3 bases: TGCGCCAGCGCAGACACTAAAAGCACAGATACGCAGTATTTT. This encodes CASADTKSTDTQYF.

This chain joins TRBV10-3 and TRBJ1-1; maybe TRBD1 (5 bases). The CDR3 is 16 amino acids. Germline CDR1 ENHRY, CDR2 SYGVKD. The germline V and J ends were trimmed by 4 bases and 4 bases, with 19 bases remaining between them. CDR3 sequence reads: CAISGKRGPGGTEAFF. CDR3 DNA sequence: TGTGCCATCAGTGGGAAGCGTGGTCCCGGGGGCACTGAAGCTTTCTTT.

V is TRBV5-4 and J is TRBJ1-1, with 9 bases lining up with TRBD1. The germline V gene has CDR1 SGHNT and CDR2 YYREEE (reference sequence). The CDR3 has 15 residues. J gave up 2 bases and V 4 bases, and 6 bases lay outside the gene matches. CDR3 nucleotides: TGTGCCAGCAGCCCGGGACAGGGATATAACACTGAAGCTTTCTTT. As protein: CASSPGQGYNTEAFF.